These T cell receptor beta chains were read from a single sample in a study of shared clonotypes between healthy human individuals. The method was immunoSEQ multiplex PCR; TCRdb's version includes in-frame clones alone and lacks a portion of them. The sample shows 600,000 or so clones, around 96% of them seen only once. Source material: naive CD8+ T cells sorted from blood. The receptors here all came from a woman aged 25 to 39 in good health. Both conserved end residues are trimmed from each CDR3.

j_call | v_call | cdr3_aa
TRBJ2-2 | TRBV10-1 | ASRGLAEMGELF
- | TRBV2 | AGGSGAYEQY
TRBJ2-1 | TRBV28 | ASSRTTEREYNEQF
TRBJ2-7 | TRBV28 | ASSSPGLAGGPYEQY
TRBJ1-4 | TRBV10-2 | ASVLKPFGTNEKLF
TRBJ1-4 | TRBV28 | ASSLDRLESNEKLF
TRBJ2-3 | TRBV27 | ASSFYDSTDTQY
TRBJ2-3 | TRBV7-8 | ASSLVGGPNTDTQY
TRBJ2-7 | TRBV15 | ATSRGSTSGDEQY
TRBJ2-1 | TRBV7-9 | ASSLSFGEQF
TRBJ2-7 | TRBV9 | ASSVSLDYEQY
TRBJ2-1 | TRBV28 | ASSLPYNEQF
TRBJ1-2 | TRBV5-6 | ASSPEDRNYGYT
TRBJ2-2 | TRBV7-2 | ASSLISSGSRSGELF
TRBJ1-5 | TRBV2 | ASGGTGQIKPQH
TRBJ1-1 | TRBV5-3 | ARSEGSQTEAF
TRBJ1-1 | TRBV7-6 | ASSLDVVDTEAF
TRBJ2-7 | TRBV9 | ASSGGGRAYEQY
TRBJ1-1 | TRBV29-1 | SEGLMNTEAF
TRBJ2-2 | TRBV7-6 | ASSLVGGQVDTGELF
- | TRBV29-1 | SVAMSWDEQY
TRBJ2-7 | TRBV5-1 | ASSLDSSGTYEQY
TRBJ1-2 | TRBV6-1 | ASSEASRAYGYT
TRBJ2-7 | TRBV4-2 | ASSQEWTGGYEQY
TRBJ1-1 | TRBV13 | ASMVSTEAF
TRBJ2-3 | TRBV28 | ASSSRWGARLQTDTQY
TRBJ1-1 | TRBV28 | ASSFFGTMNTEAF
TRBJ2-1 | TRBV19 | ASSITGPLTYNEQF
TRBJ1-3 | TRBV5-6 | ASSLGWRSGNTIY
TRBJ2-1 | TRBV27 | ASSSRVNEQF
TRBJ2-5 | TRBV9 | ASSVTGETQY
TRBJ2-7 | TRBV13 | ASSLSTSGTYEQY
TRBJ2-7 | TRBV11-2 | ASSLIRGMAGASYEQY
TRBJ2-7 | TRBV19 | ASSAFSGPNSGEQY
TRBJ2-3 | TRBV10-1 | ASSESTGLDTQY
TRBJ1-5 | TRBV25-1 | ASSENEDRDNQPQH
TRBJ1-2 | TRBV6-5 | ASSYSENYGYT
TRBJ2-7 | TRBV11-2 | ASSPFVGRASYEQY
TRBJ2-1 | TRBV5-6 | ASSYFEDEQF
TRBJ2-7 | TRBV6-5 | ASTPGSSYEQY
TRBJ2-2 | TRBV28 | ASSSYPGQNTGELF
TRBJ2-1 | TRBV13 | ASSLNSPRNEQF
TRBJ2-7 | TRBV27 | ASSPPLSGGLHEQY
TRBJ2-7 | TRBV28 | ASSRDRSSYEQY
TRBJ2-7 | TRBV15 | ATSSSGPRLEQY
TRBJ1-1 | TRBV30 | AWSVKNTEAF
TRBJ1-4 | TRBV28 | ASGTTAHEKLF
TRBJ2-1 | TRBV7-9 | ASSLGTSDYNEQF
TRBJ2-1 | TRBV29-1 | SATHAGTEHFNEQF
TRBJ2-7 | TRBV5-6 | ASSTGTGIVEQY
TRBJ2-5 | TRBV7-2 | ASRFAGTSGQETQY
TRBJ2-1 | TRBV28 | ASREPGLRTNEQF
TRBJ1-1 | TRBV28 | ASSGDRGRTEAF
TRBJ1-4 | TRBV6-1 | ASRAFQNEKLF